This T cell receptor beta chain was identified in a study of blood T cell repertoires in COVID-19. Study in general: The study drew acute and convalescent COVID-19 samples from the United States, Italy and Spain. PBMCs, B-cell-depleted T cells, or T cells were the source of the cDNA or gDNA that made up the material.

In the study's own analysis: Estimated nucleated cell counts came from reference gene primer amplification. Only in-frame clones appear in the TCRdb table, and some are missing; sequencing was by immunoSEQ multiplex PCR. Clone size and V and J calls were adopted from that table, with D and trimming inferred from the DNA. Of some 220,000 clones listed, around 81% are singletons. The CDR3 is made up of 15 amino acids. Per the germline V gene, CDR1 is LGHNA and CDR2 is YSLEER. The V and J ends lost 0 bases and 8 bases respectively, with 14 bases between them. Sequenced: peripheral blood. The V and J genes are TRBV4-3 and TRBJ2-4; D gene uncertain. The clonotype comes from a human donor in a cohort sampled during active COVID-19. The CDR3 sequence: CASSQEVIARDIQYF. CDR3 DNA sequence: TGCGCCAGCAGCCAAGAGGTGATAGCAAGAGACATTCAGTACTTC.